This TCR beta chain was profiled in a study of early T cells in non-severe SARS-CoV-2 infection. At the level of the study: Sequencing of bulk RNA from unsorted whole blood was done, without chain pairing.

The CDR3 spans 15 residues. The germline gives CDR1 MNHEY, CDR2 SMNVEV (reference sequence). Unmatched junction bases numbered 7, after V lost 6 bases and J lost 6 bases. MiXCR, applied by TCRdb to the 5' RACE reads, yields one record per CDR3 protein. The table has roughly 35,000 distinct CDR3 sequences, approximately 6.9% seen once. Whole-study findings and limits: Matches to VDJdb favored anti-spike CD8 responses and missed private and CD4 specificities.

Worth noting for this clonotype: Its specificity is not known.

The TCR was taken from an adult who was a healthcare worker with PCR-confirmed SARS-CoV-2 infection or an uninfected control (not recorded which). V and J are TRBV27 and TRBJ2-1, with 11 bases lining up with TRBD1. The specimen was whole blood. CDR3 bases: TGTGCCAGCAGCCGGGGCGGGACAGGGGGCAATGAGCAGTTCTTC. Encoded protein: CASSRGGTGGNEQFF.